The 4 T cell receptor beta chains listed next were all sequenced from one sample in a study of cytomegalovirus exposure and HLA in healthy donors. The PCR ran on 60 Vbeta and 13 Jbeta primers. The assay was immunoSEQ multiplex PCR, and TCRdb's table has in-frame clones only and misses some. The sample consists of 130,000 to 150,000 clones, around a tenth of them appearing once. Sequenced input: PBMCs. Source of these receptors: a male donor in good health and CMV-seronegative.

DNA for the CDR3: TGTGCCAGCAGTTCGACTGTCTCCTACAATGAGCAGTTCTTC. Its translation is CASSSTVSYNEQFF. The chain recombines TRBV27 with TRBJ2-1; D unclear. Germline V gene data show CDR1 as MNHEY and CDR2 as SMNVEV (reference sequence). The CDR3 totals 14 residues. Trimming removed 4 bases at V and 0 bases at J, with 7 bases between.

The chain links TRBV29-1 to TRBJ2-3; D possibly corresponds to TRBD1 (7 bases). Trimming pared 7 bases from V and 2 bases from J, leaving 28 bases between. Germline V gene lookup returns CDR1 SQVTM and CDR2 ANQGSEA. The CDR3 consists of 18 residues. The CDR3 DNA reads as TGCAGCGGATCTGGGTCAGGGGGGAGACGGGGCTACACAGATACGCAGTATTTT. Its translation: CSGSGSGGRRGYTDTQYF.

This clone was seen only a few times. The genes are TRBV2 and TRBJ2-7, with D possibly TRBD1 on 6 matching bases. With 8 bases removed from V and 0 bases from J, the gap between germline ends came to 11 bases. The length of the CDR3 is 13 residues. The V gene's germline CDR1 is SNHLY and CDR2 FYNNEI. The CDR3 protein is CASCRTDSYEQYF. The CDR3 coding sequence is TGTGCCAGCTGCCGGACAGACTCCTACGAGCAGTACTTC.

The chain links TRBV15 to TRBJ2-4, with D perhaps matching TRBD1 (6 bases). The germline V and J ends were trimmed by 0 bases and 1 base, with 10 bases remaining between them. This CDR3 is 16 amino acids long. Germline values: CDR1 LNHNV, CDR2 YYDKDF (reference sequence). The CDR3 bases are TGTGCCACCAGCAGAGAAACTAGGGGGGCCAAAAACATTCAGTACTTC. It translates to CATSRETRGAKNIQYF.